One sample yielded the 9 T cell receptor beta chains listed below, sequenced in a study of T cell repertoires in cytomegalovirus infection. TCRdb called the reads again in MiXCR, with one record for every CDR3 protein. The sample lists roughly 150,000 distinct CDR3 sequences, about 20% occurring once. Input material: PBMCs. The receptors come from a human donor in good health (CMV status not recorded). Some clones in this sample may be carry-over from other donors' samples.

The rearrangement joins TRBV7-9 to TRBJ2-7, with D possibly matching TRBD2 (7 bases). Germline-derived CDR1 and CDR2 are SEHNR and FQNEAQ (reference sequence). This CDR3 spans 12 amino acids. V shed 4 bases and J shed 6 bases, with 10 bases lying between them. CDR3 sequence (DNA): TGTGCCAGCAGCTCCCGGGGGGCCGAGCAGTACTTC. Translated: CASSSRGAEQYF.

The chain combines TRBV19 with TRBJ2-3; 8 nucleotides line up with TRBD2. CDR1 and CDR2 from the germline V gene are LNHDA and SQIVND (reference sequence). The CDR3 totals 14 residues. J lost 6 bases, V lost 5 bases, and 7 bases had no gene match. The CDR3 loop is CASSRSGGVDTQYF. In DNA, the CDR3 is TGTGCCAGTAGTCGAAGCGGGGGAGTGGATACGCAGTATTTT.

This clonotype was detected ten times or more. The genes are TRBV7-2 and TRBJ2-2; no firm D call. V lost 1 base, J lost 7 bases, and 10 bases lay in between. CDR1 SGHTA and CDR2 FQGNSA come from the germline V gene. This CDR3 is built from 14 residues. The CDR3 DNA sequence: TGTGCCAGCAGCTTAGGCGGAACGGACGGGGAGCTGTTTTTT. This translates into CASSLGGTDGELFF.

This clonotype was observed a few times. The chain is built from TRBV5-5 and TRBJ2-1; D is uncertain. CDR1 and CDR2 from the germline V gene are SGHKS and YYEKEE (reference sequence). Trimming left V 6 bases short and J 0 bases short, with 13 bases between. The CDR3 has 15 amino acids. The CDR3 sequence: CASNSVPSSYNEQFF. The CDR3 DNA reads as TGTGCCAGCAACTCCGTCCCGAGCTCCTACAATGAGCAGTTCTTC. Complete variable domain (other parts from reference TRBV5-5 and TRBJ2-1): DAGVTQSPTHLIKTRGQQVTLRCSPISGHKSVSWYQQVLGQGPQFIFQYYEKEERGRGNFPDRFSARQFPNYSSELNVNALLLGDSALYLCASNSVPSSYNEQFFGPGTRLTVL.

In its sample, this clonotype was seen many times. The chain combines TRBV12-3 or TRBV12-4 with TRBJ1-6, with D uncertain. The V gene lost 4 bases and the J gene lost 5 bases, with 9 bases spanning the gap. The CDR3 extends over 14 amino acids. In DNA form, the CDR3 reads TGTGCCAGCAGTTCAGAAGTAAATAATTCACCCCTCCACTTT. Amino acids: CASSSEVNNSPLHF.

The chain carries TRBV9 and TRBJ2-3; 8 nucleotides line up with TRBD2. The V gene end was trimmed by 1 base and the J gene end by 2 bases; junction bases not matched to a gene: 3. CDR1 SGDLS and CDR2 YYNGEE come from the germline V gene. The CDR3 is made up of 15 amino acids. The CDR3 spells CASSVPGRDTDTQYF. CDR3 bases: TGTGCCAGCAGCGTACCCGGGAGGGACACAGATACGCAGTATTTT. Full variable domain (remainder filled in from reference TRBV9 and TRBJ2-3): DSGVTQTPKHLITATGQRVTLRCSPRSGDLSVYWYQQSLDQGLQFLIQYYNGEERAKGNILERFSAQQFPDLHSELNLSSLELGDSALYFCASSVPGRDTDTQYFGPGTRLTVL.

This chain joins TRBV7-8 and TRBJ1-2, with D tentatively TRBD1 (6 bases). Trimming cost V 1 base and J 5 bases, with 11 bases left between them. Germline CDR1 reads SGHVS; CDR2 reads FQNEAQ. CDR3 length: 14 amino acids. The CDR3 is CASSLVGGQYGYTF. The CDR3 DNA follows: TGTGCCAGCAGCTTAGTAGGCGGACAGTATGGCTACACCTTC.

V gene TRBV6-1 combines with J gene TRBJ2-6; TRBD1 might be the D (6 bases). The CDR3 length is 17 residues. With 5 bases removed from V and 4 bases from J, the gap between germline ends came to 18 bases. The germline V gene encodes CDR1 MNHNS and CDR2 SASEGT. CDR3 DNA sequence: TGTGCCAGCAGTTCAGGGGCAGGGGTGGAGGGGGCCAACGTCCTGACTTTC. Protein sequence: CASSSGAGVEGANVLTF.

J is TRBJ2-2 and V is TRBV7-3; no clear D gene. Looked up from germline, CDR1 is SGHTA and CDR2 is FQGTGA. The CDR3 runs to 15 residues. The V end lost 2 bases, the J end lost 4 bases, and 11 bases lay between the germline ends. In nucleotides, the CDR3 is TGTGCCAGCAGCTTAGGATCAATTACCACCGGGGAGCTGTTTTTT. Translation: CASSLGSITTGELFF.